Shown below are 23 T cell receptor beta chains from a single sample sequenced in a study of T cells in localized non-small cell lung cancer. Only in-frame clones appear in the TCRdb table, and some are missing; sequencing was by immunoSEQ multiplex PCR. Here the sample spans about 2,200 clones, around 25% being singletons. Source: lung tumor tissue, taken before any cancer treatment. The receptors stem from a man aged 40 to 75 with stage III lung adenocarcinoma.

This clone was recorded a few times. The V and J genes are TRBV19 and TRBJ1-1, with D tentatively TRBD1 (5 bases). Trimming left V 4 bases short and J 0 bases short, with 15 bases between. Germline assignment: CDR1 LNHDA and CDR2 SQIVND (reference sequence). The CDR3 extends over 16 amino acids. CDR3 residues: CASSRGDRNMNTEAFF. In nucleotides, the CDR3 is TGTGCCAGTAGTAGGGGAGACAGAAACATGAACACTGAAGCTTTCTTT.

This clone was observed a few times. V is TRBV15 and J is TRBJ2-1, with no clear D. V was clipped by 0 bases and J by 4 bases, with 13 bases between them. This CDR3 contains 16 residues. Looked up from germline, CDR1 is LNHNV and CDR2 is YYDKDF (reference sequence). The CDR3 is CATSRDTSLVYNEQFF. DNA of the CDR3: TGTGCCACCAGCAGAGACACCAGTCTCGTTTACAATGAGCAGTTCTTC.

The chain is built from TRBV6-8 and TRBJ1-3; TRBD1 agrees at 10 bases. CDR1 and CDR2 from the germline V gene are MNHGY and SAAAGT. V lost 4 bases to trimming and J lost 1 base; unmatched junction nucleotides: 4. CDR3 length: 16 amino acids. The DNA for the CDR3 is TGTGCCAGCAGTTGGACGGGACAGGGGTCTGGAAACACCATATATTTT. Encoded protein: CASSWTGQGSGNTIYF.

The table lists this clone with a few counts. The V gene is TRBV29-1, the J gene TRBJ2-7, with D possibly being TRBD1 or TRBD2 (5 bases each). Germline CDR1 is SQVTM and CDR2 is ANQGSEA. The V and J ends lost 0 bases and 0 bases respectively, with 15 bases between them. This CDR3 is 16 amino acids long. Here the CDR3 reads CSVEDDGDGHSYEQYF. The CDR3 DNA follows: TGCAGCGTTGAAGATGACGGGGACGGGCACTCCTACGAGCAGTACTTC.

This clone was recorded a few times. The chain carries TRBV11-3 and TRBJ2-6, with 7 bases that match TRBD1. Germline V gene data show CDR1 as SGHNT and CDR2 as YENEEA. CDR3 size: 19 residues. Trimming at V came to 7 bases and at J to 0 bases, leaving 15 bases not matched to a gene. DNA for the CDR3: TGTGCCAGCACCCTCAACTCTGCCAACAGGGGCTCTGGGGCCAACGTCCTGACTTTC. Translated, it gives CASTLNSANRGSGANVLTF.

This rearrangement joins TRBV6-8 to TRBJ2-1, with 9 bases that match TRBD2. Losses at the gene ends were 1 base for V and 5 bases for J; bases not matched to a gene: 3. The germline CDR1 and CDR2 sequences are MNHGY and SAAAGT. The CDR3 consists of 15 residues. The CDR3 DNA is TGTGCCAGCAGTTACTTGGCGGGGGGGGACAATGAGCAGTTCTTC. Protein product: CASSYLAGGDNEQFF.

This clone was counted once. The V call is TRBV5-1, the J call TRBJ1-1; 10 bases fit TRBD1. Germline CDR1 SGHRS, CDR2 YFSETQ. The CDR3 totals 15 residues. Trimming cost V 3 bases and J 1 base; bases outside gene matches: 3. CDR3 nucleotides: TGCGCCAGCAGCTACCGGACAGGGGGGAACACTGAAGCTTTCTTT. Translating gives CASSYRTGGNTEAFF.

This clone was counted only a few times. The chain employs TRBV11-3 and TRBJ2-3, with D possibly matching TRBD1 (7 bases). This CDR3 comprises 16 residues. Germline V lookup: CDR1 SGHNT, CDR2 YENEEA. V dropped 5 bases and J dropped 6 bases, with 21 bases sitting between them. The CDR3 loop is CASSRGVRGVADTQYF. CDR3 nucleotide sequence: TGTGCCAGCAGCCGGGGTGTCAGGGGGGTTGCGGATACGCAGTATTTT.

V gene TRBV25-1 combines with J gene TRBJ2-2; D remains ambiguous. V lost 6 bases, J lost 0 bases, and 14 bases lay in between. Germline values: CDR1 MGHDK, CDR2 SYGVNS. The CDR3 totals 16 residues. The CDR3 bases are TGTGCCAGCAGGGGAAAGACCGCTACGAACACCGGGGAGCTGTTTTTT. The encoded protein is CASRGKTATNTGELFF.

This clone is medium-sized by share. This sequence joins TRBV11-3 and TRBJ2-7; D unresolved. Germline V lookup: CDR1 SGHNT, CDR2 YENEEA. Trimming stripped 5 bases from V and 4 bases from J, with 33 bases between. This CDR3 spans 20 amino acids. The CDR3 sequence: CASSQPILALSRRERYEQYF. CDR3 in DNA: TGTGCCAGCAGCCAACCCATCTTGGCCCTCAGCCGAAGAGAGAGGTACGAGCAGTACTTC. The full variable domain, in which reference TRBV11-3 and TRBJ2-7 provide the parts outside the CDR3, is EAGVVQSPRYKIIEKKQPVAFWCNPISGHNTLYWYLQNLGQGPELLIRYENEEAVDDSQLPKDRFSAERLKGVDSTLKIQPAELGDSAVYLCASSQPILALSRRERYEQYFGPGTRLTVT.

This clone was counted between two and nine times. CDR3 sequence: CASSLGTSGLSTDTQYF. For the CDR3, the DNA is TGTGCCAGCAGCCTAGGGACTAGCGGGCTTAGCACAGATACGCAGTATTTT. The chain links TRBV9 to TRBJ2-3; TRBD2 matches 12 bases. There are 17 residues in the CDR3. The junction had 6 bases not matched to a gene; V was cut back by 4 bases and J by 0 bases. Per the germline V gene, CDR1 is SGDLS and CDR2 is YYNGEE.

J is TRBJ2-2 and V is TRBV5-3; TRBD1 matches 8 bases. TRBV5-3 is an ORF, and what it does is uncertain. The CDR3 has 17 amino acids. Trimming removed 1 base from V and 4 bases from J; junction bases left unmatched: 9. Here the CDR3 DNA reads TGTGCCAGAAGCTTGTCCCCGAACAGGGGGAGCACCGGGGAGCTGTTTTTT. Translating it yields CARSLSPNRGSTGELFF.

The CDR3 spells CASSSGGRGGDREANYGYTF. CDR3 bases read: TGTGCCAGCAGCTCCGGGGGAAGGGGGGGAGACAGGGAAGCTAACTATGGCTACACC. The rearrangement links TRBV11-3 to TRBJ1-2, with 7 bases lining up with TRBD1. The read ends 1 residue shy of where the CDR3 ends; the end is completed using the germline J gene. The CDR3 has 20 residues. V was clipped by 4 bases and J by 0 bases; unmatched bases: 20. Germline CDR1 is SGHNT and CDR2 is YENEEA.

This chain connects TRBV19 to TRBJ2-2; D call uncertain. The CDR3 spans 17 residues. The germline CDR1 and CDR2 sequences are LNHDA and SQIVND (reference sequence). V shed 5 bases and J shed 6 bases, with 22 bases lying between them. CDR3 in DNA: TGTGCCAGTAGTGAACCCCGGAGTGCGGCGGTGGCCGGGGAGCTGTTTTTT. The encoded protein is CASSEPRSAAVAGELFF.

In DNA, the CDR3 is TGCGCCAGCAGCCAAGTTGCAGACTATGGCTACACCTTC. The encoded protein is CASSQVADYGYTF. The rearrangement links TRBV4-1 to TRBJ1-2; D is ambiguous. The CDR3 sequence is 13 residues long. V gave up 1 base and J gave up 3 bases, with 6 bases separating them. Germline loops: CDR1 MGHRA, CDR2 YSYEKL.

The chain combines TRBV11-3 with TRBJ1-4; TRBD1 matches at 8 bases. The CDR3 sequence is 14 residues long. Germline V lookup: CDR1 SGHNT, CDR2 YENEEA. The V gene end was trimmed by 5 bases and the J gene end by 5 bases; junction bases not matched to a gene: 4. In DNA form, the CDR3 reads TGTGCCAGCAGCAAGGACAGGGTGAATGAAAAACTGTTTTTT. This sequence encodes CASSKDRVNEKLFF.

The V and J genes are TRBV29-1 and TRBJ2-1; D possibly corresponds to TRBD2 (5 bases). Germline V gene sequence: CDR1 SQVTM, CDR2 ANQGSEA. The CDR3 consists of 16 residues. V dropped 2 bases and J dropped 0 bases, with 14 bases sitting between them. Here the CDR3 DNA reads TGCAGCGTTGAATCGCCCCAGCGGAGCTCCTACAATGAGCAGTTCTTC. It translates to CSVESPQRSSYNEQFF.

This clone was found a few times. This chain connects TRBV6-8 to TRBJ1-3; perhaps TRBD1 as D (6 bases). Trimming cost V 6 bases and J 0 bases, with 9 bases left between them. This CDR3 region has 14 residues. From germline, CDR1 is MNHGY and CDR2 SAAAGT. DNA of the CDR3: TGTGCCAGCAGAAACAGGGTCTCTGGAAACACCATATATTTT. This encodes CASRNRVSGNTIYF.

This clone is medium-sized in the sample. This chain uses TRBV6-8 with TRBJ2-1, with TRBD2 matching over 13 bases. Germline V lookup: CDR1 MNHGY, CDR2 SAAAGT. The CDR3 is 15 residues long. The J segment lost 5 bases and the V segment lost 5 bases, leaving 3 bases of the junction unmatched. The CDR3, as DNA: TGTGCCAGCAGTGAGACTAGCGGGGGGAACAATGAGCAGTTCTTC. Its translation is CASSETSGGNNEQFF.

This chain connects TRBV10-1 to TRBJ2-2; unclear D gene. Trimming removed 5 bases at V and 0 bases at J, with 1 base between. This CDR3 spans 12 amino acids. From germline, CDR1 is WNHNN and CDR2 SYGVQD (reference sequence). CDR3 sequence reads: CASSPNTGELFF. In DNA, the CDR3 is TGCGCCAGCAGTCCGAACACCGGGGAGCTGTTTTTT.

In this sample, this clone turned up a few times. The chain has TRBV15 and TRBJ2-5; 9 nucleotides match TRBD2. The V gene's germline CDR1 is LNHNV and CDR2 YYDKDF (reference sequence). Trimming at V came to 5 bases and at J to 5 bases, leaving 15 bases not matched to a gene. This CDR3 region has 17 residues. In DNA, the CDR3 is TGTGCCACCAGCCATCCTAAAGGGGCGGGAGGGCAGGAGACCCAGTACTTC. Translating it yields CATSHPKGAGGQETQYF. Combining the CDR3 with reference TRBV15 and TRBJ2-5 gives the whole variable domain DAMVIQNPRYQVTQFGKPVTLSCSQTLNHNVMYWYQQKSSQAPKLLFHYYDKDFNNEADTPDNFQSRRPNTSFCFLDIRSPGLGDTAMYLCATSHPKGAGGQETQYFGPGTRLLVL.

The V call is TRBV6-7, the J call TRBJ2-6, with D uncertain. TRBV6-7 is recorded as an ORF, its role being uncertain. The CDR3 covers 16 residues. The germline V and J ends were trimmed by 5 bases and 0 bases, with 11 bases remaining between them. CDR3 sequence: CASSEVRFSGANVLTF. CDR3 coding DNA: TGTGCCAGCAGTGAAGTTCGGTTCTCTGGGGCCAACGTCCTGACTTTC.

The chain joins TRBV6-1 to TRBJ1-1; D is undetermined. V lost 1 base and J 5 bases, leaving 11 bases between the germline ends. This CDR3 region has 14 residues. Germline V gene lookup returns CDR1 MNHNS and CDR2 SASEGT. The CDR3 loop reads CASSEGRVATEAFF. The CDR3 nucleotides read TGTGCCAGCAGTGAAGGACGTGTCGCTACTGAAGCTTTCTTT.